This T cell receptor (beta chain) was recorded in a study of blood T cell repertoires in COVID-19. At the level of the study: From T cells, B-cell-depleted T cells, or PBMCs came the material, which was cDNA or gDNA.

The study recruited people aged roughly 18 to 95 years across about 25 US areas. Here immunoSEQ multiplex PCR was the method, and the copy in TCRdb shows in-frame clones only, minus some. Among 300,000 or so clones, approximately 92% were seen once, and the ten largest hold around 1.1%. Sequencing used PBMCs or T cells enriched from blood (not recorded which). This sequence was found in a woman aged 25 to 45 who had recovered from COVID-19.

CDR3: CASSPPPRYGSEQFF. The CDR3 DNA follows: TGTGCCAGCAGTCCGCCACCCCGATATGGCTCTGAGCAGTTCTTC. The genes are TRBV28 and TRBJ2-1; D remains unclear. Trimming took 5 bases from V and 9 from J, leaving 20 bases between them. The CDR3 runs to 15 residues. The V gene's germline CDR1 is MDHEN and CDR2 SYDVKM.